The rows below give T cell receptor beta chains drawn from one sample of a study of Graves' ophthalmopathy and Graves' hyperthyroidism. MiXCR, run by TCRdb on the multiplex PCR reads, gives a single entry per CDR3 protein. The sample holds roughly 1.1 million distinct CDR3 sequences, about 35% seen once. Sequenced sample: peripheral blood or thyroid tissue (not recorded which). These receptor sequences come from an adult man with Graves' hyperthyroidism. The CDR3 runs from the conserved cysteine through the conserved F or W. The D gene is left open where the match is weak. Clone size, where shown, is once, few, many, or a class for clones that have expanded.

>-|TRBD1|TRBJ1-5|TRBV2
CASRGGQGVYSNQPQHF
TGTGCCAGCAGGGGGGGACAGGGGGTCTATAGCAATCAGCCCCAGCATTTT
>-|TRBD2|TRBJ2-7|TRBV9
CASSLGTSPTYEQYF
TGTGCCAGCAGCTTGGGGACTAGCCCCACCTACGAGCAGTACTTC
>-|-|TRBJ1-2|TRBV20-1
CSADRGYTF
TGCAGTGCTGACAGGGGCTACACCTTC
>-|-|TRBJ2-3|TRBV20-1
CSARDHDPAGDTQYF
TGCAGTGCTAGAGATCACGACCCAGCAGGAGATACGCAGTATTTT
>few|TRBD2|TRBJ2-2|TRBV10-3
CAISESGSGTNTGELFF
TGTGCCATCAGTGAGTCTGGGAGCGGGACGAACACCGGGGAGCTGTTTTTT
>many|TRBD1|TRBJ2-7|TRBV6-5
CASSSQGAEDYEQYF
TGTGCCAGCAGTTCACAGGGGGCGGAAGACTACGAGCAGTACTTC
>many|TRBD2|TRBJ2-7|TRBV7-2
CASSLVSDPGLAIYEQYF
TGTGCCAGCAGCTTAGTGTCGGATCCAGGACTAGCGATCTACGAGCAGTACTTC
>many|-|TRBJ1-5|TRBV7-8
CASSLDRPERAFRQPQHF
TGTGCCAGCAGCTTAGATCGCCCCGAGAGAGCCTTTCGTCAGCCCCAGCATTTT
>few|-|TRBJ2-2|TRBV20-1
CSARVGAFTGELFF
TGCAGTGCTAGAGTGGGAGCCTTCACCGGGGAGCTGTTTTTT
>-|-|TRBJ2-7|TRBV7-9
CATGDGGTEQYF
TGTGCCACGGGAGATGGGGGGACCGAGCAGTACTTC
>many|TRBD1|TRBJ2-7|TRBV7-9
CASSSRDRGGSYEQYF
TGTGCCAGCAGCTCCCGGGACAGGGGAGGGTCCTACGAGCAGTACTTC
>-|TRBD1|TRBJ1-5|TRBV5-1
CASSAGQGPGWPQHF
TGCGCCAGCAGCGCGGGACAGGGGCCTGGATGGCCCCAGCATTTT
>few|-|TRBJ2-7|TRBV4-3
CASSQDPRGGTGEQYF
TGCGCCAGCAGCCAAGATCCGCGAGGGGGGACGGGCGAGCAGTACTTC
>many|TRBD1|TRBJ1-2|TRBV15
CATSTGGYNYGYTF
TGTGCCACCAGCACAGGGGGATATAACTATGGCTACACCTTC
>once|-|TRBJ1-2|TRBV10-3
CAISSGAGGYTF
TGTGCCATCAGTTCTGGGGCCGGAGGCTACACCTTC
>-|TRBD1|TRBJ2-5|TRBV25-1
CASSDSGQGASRETQYF
TGTGCCAGCAGTGATTCGGGACAGGGGGCGAGTCGAGAGACCCAGTACTTC
>-|-|TRBJ1-1|TRBV15
CATSGVGGSTTEAFF
TGTGCCACCAGCGGAGTGGGAGGGTCGACCACTGAAGCTTTCTTT
>-|TRBD1|TRBJ1-6|TRBV29-1
CSVVSGTGGNSPLHF
TGCAGCGTTGTTAGCGGGACAGGGGGAAATTCACCCCTCCACTTT
>-|-|TRBJ1-5|TRBV20-1
CSARDPGGLSTDTQHF
TGCAGTGCTAGGGATCCGGGAGGGTTGAGCACAGATACGCAGCATTTT
>many|-|TRBJ2-7|TRBV29-1
CSVEEDPGNEQYF
TGCAGCGTTGAAGAGGACCCCGGGAACGAGCAGTACTTC
>-|-|TRBJ1-5|TRBV24-1
CATSGSGGRQHF
TGTGCCACCAGTGGATCCGGGGGGCGCCAGCATTTT
>-|TRBD2|TRBJ2-7|TRBV20-1
CSARLAGGSDEQYF
TGCAGTGCTCGACTAGCGGGGGGGAGCGACGAGCAGTACTTC
>few|-|TRBJ1-2|TRBV10-3
CAISATESYGYTF
TGTGCCATCAGCGCGACAGAGAGCTATGGCTACACCTTC
>-|-|TRBJ2-7|TRBV7-9
CASSLAQKLEGYEQYF
TGTGCCAGCAGCTTAGCGCAAAAATTGGAGGGATACGAGCAGTACTTC
>many|-|TRBJ2-7|TRBV29-1
CSVAGTDAYEQYF
TGCAGCGTGGCCGGGACGGATGCCTACGAGCAGTACTTC
>many|-|TRBJ1-6|TRBV5-1
CASSLDRSNSPLHF
TGCGCCAGCAGCTTGGACAGGAGTAATTCACCCCTCCACTTT
>many|-|TRBJ1-5|TRBV7-8
CASSGRNNQPQHF
TGTGCCAGCAGCGGACGGAACAATCAGCCCCAGCATTTT
>-|-|TRBJ2-5|TRBV7-2
CASSLVRRGPQETQYF
TGTGCCAGCAGCTTAGTTAGGAGGGGGCCACAAGAGACCCAGTACTTC
>-|TRBD1|TRBJ1-6|TRBV27
CASSSAGGNSPLHF
TGTGCCAGCAGTTCGGCAGGGGGGAATTCACCCCTCCACTTT
>-|-|TRBJ2-7|TRBV20-1
CSARDWAGAYGQYF
TGCAGTGCTAGAGATTGGGCGGGTGCTTATGGGCAGTACTTC
>-|-|TRBJ1-1|TRBV6-5
CASSYSGKVHTEAFF
TGTGCCAGCAGTTACTCGGGGAAGGTTCACACTGAAGCTTTCTTT
>-|-|TRBJ2-2|TRBV4-3
CDVGVGGELFF
TGCGACGTGGGAGTGGGCGGGGAGCTGTTTTTT
>-|-|TRBJ1-1|TRBV12-3/TRBV12-4
CASSLNMENTEAFF
TGTGCCAGCAGTCTTAACATGGAGAACACTGAAGCTTTCTTT
>many|-|TRBJ1-5|TRBV12-3/TRBV12-4
CASSSTVQNQPQHF
TGTGCCAGCAGCTCGACAGTCCAGAATCAGCCCCAGCATTTT
>-|TRBD1|TRBJ1-5|TRBV12-3/TRBV12-4
CASSLGPRQGMGQPQHF
TGTGCCAGCAGTTTAGGGCCCCGACAGGGGATGGGTCAGCCCCAGCATTTT
>-|-|TRBJ2-7|TRBV29-1
CSVVWMGSSYEQYF
TGCAGCGTTGTCTGGATGGGGAGCTCCTACGAGCAGTACTTC
>-|-|TRBJ2-2|TRBV4-1
CASSQTGTLKTGELFF
TGCGCCAGCAGCCAAACCGGGACACTGAAAACCGGGGAGCTGTTTTTT
>many|-|TRBJ1-6|TRBV7-9
CASSSARGDLTPLHF
TGTGCCAGCAGCTCGGCAAGAGGGGATTTGACACCCCTCCACTTT
>-|-|TRBJ2-7|TRBV19
CASRMGDPLTYEQYF
TGTGCCAGTAGGATGGGGGACCCCCTTACCTACGAGCAGTACTTC
>many|-|TRBJ1-6|TRBV10-3
CAIRAGISSYNSPLHF
TGTGCCATCAGGGCCGGCATAAGCTCCTATAATTCACCCCTCCACTTT
>-|-|TRBJ1-1|TRBV10-3
CASTRGNGDTEAFF
TGTGCCAGCACGCGGGGGAATGGGGACACTGAAGCTTTCTTT
>many|TRBD1|TRBJ2-5|TRBV5-1
CASSRTGGNVYQETQYF
TGCGCCAGCAGCAGGACAGGGGGCAACGTGTACCAAGAGACCCAGTACTTC
>many|-|TRBJ2-2|TRBV5-1
CASSAGPSNTGELFF
TGCGCCAGCAGCGCGGGACCCTCGAACACCGGGGAGCTGTTTTTT
>-|-|TRBJ2-5|TRBV29-1
CSVRQGGIGETQYF
TGCAGCGTCCGGCAGGGGGGCATCGGCGAGACCCAGTACTTC
>-|TRBD1|TRBJ1-2|TRBV10-3
CASSYLRDRDGYTF
TGTGCCAGCAGTTACCTGCGGGACAGGGACGGCTACACCTTC
>many|TRBD2|TRBJ2-7|TRBV29-1
CSVEVLTSGSYEQYF
TGCAGCGTTGAAGTTCTGACTAGCGGGAGTTACGAGCAGTACTTC
>few|-|TRBJ2-7|TRBV12-3/TRBV12-4
CASSEAGQIYEQYF
TGTGCCAGCAGTGAGGCGGGACAGATCTACGAGCAGTACTTC
>many|-|TRBJ2-5|TRBV12-3/TRBV12-4
CASSLPRGKTQYF
TGTGCCAGCAGTTTACCCAGGGGAAAGACCCAGTACTTC
>-|-|TRBJ1-5|TRBV12-3/TRBV12-4
CASSLVQGFQPQHF
TGTGCCAGCAGTCTAGTTCAGGGTTTCCAGCCCCAGCATTTT
>many|-|TRBJ2-7|TRBV15
CATSRDRGSYEQYF
TGTGCCACCAGCAGAGATCGGGGCTCCTACGAGCAGTACTTC
>-|-|TRBJ1-6|TRBV25-1
CASSLTAVLNSPLHF
TGTGCCAGCAGTTTAACGGCGGTACTAAATTCACCCCTCCACTTT
>-|-|TRBJ1-3|TRBV25-1
CASSPTTRTYQPGNTIYF
TGTGCCAGCAGCCCGACGACCCGAACATACCAGCCAGGAAACACCATATATTTT
>-|-|TRBJ2-7|TRBV29-1
CSVNSVPAATKFLREQYF
-
>-|-|TRBJ1-2|TRBV4-1
CASSQESYGYTF
TGCGCCAGCAGCCAAGAGTCATATGGCTACACCTTC
>-|-|TRBJ2-5|TRBV11-2
CASSVGSRGRQETQYF
TGTGCCAGCAGCGTTGGGTCCAGGGGCCGGCAAGAGACCCAGTACTTC
>-|-|TRBJ2-2|TRBV9
CASVPLATGELFF
TGTGCCAGCGTTCCTCTAGCGACCGGGGAGCTGTTTTTT
>many|-|TRBJ1-2|TRBV24-1
CATSENTKGGYTF
TGTGCCACCAGTGAAAATACCAAGGGGGGCTACACCTTC
>many|TRBD2|TRBJ2-7|TRBV19
CASSIESGGSYEQYF
TGTGCCAGTAGTATTGAGAGCGGGGGCTCCTACGAGCAGTACTTC